This record covers a single T cell receptor beta chain. A second PCR, run for roughly 7 to 11 cycles, used a sample-barcoded 5' primer plus a J-beta primer mix. TCRdb used MiXCR to reprocess the 5' RACE reads, holding one entry per CDR3 protein. The table records about 970,000 distinct CDR3 sequences, about 53% of them present only once. Germline CDR1 is LGHDT and CDR2 is YNNKEL (reference sequence). This CDR3 has 17 amino acids. V was clipped by 4 bases and J by 4 bases; unmatched bases: 14. These data originate in a study of blood T cells in healthy people across ages. This receptor was obtained from a woman in her fifties or sixties in good health. What was sequenced was blood. V and J are TRBV3-1 and TRBJ2-3; TRBD2 aligns across 7 bases. DNA for the CDR3: TGTGCCAGCAGCCGACCTTTTGGGGCGGGAGCTGCAGATACGCAGTATTTT. This sequence encodes CASSRPFGAGAADTQYF.